The source of this T cell receptor beta chain is a study of blood T cell repertoires in COVID-19. Some clones are missing from TCRdb's copy, which holds only in-frame ones; the method was immunoSEQ multiplex PCR. The sample comprises approximately 380,000 clones, more than 75% of which are singletons, and more than 1% rests with the top ten. With 7 bases clipped from V and 4 bases from J, the junction kept 10 bases outside the gene matches. The length of the CDR3 is 16 residues. Germline values: CDR1 SEHNR, CDR2 FQNEAQ (reference sequence). This clone was seen more than once but under ten times. The source material was PBMCs or T cells enriched from blood (not recorded which). The chain is built from TRBV7-9 and TRBJ2-4, with 10 bases aligning to TRBD2. The TCR was taken from a woman between 18 and 29 years old who had recovered from COVID-19. The CDR3 DNA follows: TGTGCCAGCACCCCTTGGGCTAGCGGGGGTAAAAACATTCAGTACTTC. Its protein product is CASTPWASGGKNIQYF.